These T cell receptor beta chains were read from a single sample in a study of shared clonotypes between healthy human individuals. TCRdb's table, derived via immunoSEQ multiplex PCR, lists solely in-frame clones and lacks some. The table records about 490,000 clones, over 65% of them present only once. Sequenced input: PBMCs. The receptors derive from a woman between 40 and 50 years old in good health. Some clones in this sample may be carry-over from other donors' samples. The CDR3 runs from the conserved cysteine through the conserved F or W. Clone size is shown for a subset of rows, as once, few, many or a class of expanded clone.

v_gene	abundance	CDR3aa
TRBV18	-	CASSLTREEAFF
TRBV4-2	once	CASSQDRTGNLNEKLFF
TRBV29-1	-	CSVKFVGMNTEAFF
TRBV21-1	-	CASKGGRCNTDTQYF
TRBV2	-	CASKVGPGGDYEQYF
TRBV4-1	-	CASSQRETGSSYNEQFF
TRBV27	few	CASSLYPDTEAFF
TRBV18	-	CASSPRQTADQPQHF
TRBV19	-	CASSRTQGENEKLFF
TRBV5-1	few	CASSGGPDTQYF
TRBV5-6	-	CASSLYDRGNEQYF
TRBV7-2	-	CASSLAPGSQRGLNEQFF
TRBV18	few	CASSPGLAGPREQFF
TRBV15	-	CATSRQREGVYEQYF
TRBV10-3	-	CAITSSGMGTDTQYF
TRBV7-3	-	CASSPTGPNEQFF
TRBV29-1	few	CSVEFGGSGTEAFF
TRBV28	once	CASNRRRDRDLYGYTF
TRBV25-1	-	CACEAQTTDTQYF
TRBV6-4	-	CASSQQVAPSYEQYF
TRBV28	-	CASSLRYRGLNTEAFF
TRBV4-3	-	CASSQGAGYTGELFF
TRBV11-2	once	CASSLNIAGVYEQYF
TRBV6-1	-	CASIPEVGSYGYTF
TRBV28	-	CASGEAVNGYTF
TRBV5-1	-	CASSLRTGGAETQYF
TRBV10-2	-	CASKEGLGTDTQYF
TRBV7-6	few	CASRTGVGTGELFF
TRBV6-1	many	CASSEATGTGNEKLFF